This T cell receptor (beta chain) is from a study of blood T cell repertoires in COVID-19. Study-wide context: Some COVID-19 samples were acute and others convalescent; all came from the United States, Italy and Spain.

Germline V gene sequence: CDR1 KGHSH, CDR2 LQKENI. Trimming removed 0 bases from V and 2 bases from J; junction bases left unmatched: 4. This CDR3 comprises 18 residues. TCRdb's copy holds only in-frame clones and misses some; the assay was immunoSEQ multiplex PCR. The table lists some 190,000 clones, more than 75% of them singletons. This receptor was taken from a woman between 45 and 60 years old with active or convalescent COVID-19. V is TRBV18 and J is TRBJ2-1, with 13 nucleotides matching TRBD2. The sample comprised peripheral blood. Here the CDR3 DNA reads TGTGCCAGCTCACCACCTTCAGGACTAGCGGGGGCCTACAATGAGCAGTTCTTC. Amino acids: CASSPPSGLAGAYNEQFF.